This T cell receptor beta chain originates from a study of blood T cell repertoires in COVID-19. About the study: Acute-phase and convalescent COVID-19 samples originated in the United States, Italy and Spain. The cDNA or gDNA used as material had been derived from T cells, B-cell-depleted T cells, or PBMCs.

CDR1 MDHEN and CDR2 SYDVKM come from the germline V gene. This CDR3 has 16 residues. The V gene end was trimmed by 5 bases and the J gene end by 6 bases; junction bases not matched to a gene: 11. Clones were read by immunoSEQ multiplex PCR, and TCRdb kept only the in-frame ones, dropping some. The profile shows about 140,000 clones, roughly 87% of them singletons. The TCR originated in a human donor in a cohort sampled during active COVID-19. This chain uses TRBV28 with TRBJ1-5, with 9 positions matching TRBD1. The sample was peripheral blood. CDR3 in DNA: TGTGCCAGCAGTCTCGGAGGGACAGGGCAACGTCAGCCCCAGCATTTT. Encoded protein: CASSLGGTGQRQPQHF.